The T cell receptor beta chain described here comes from a study of radiation and T cells in renal cell carcinoma. Study results and caveats: Intratumoral heterogeneity was not captured in these roughly 0.96 g regions. Dominant CDR3 motifs occupied more repertoire in irradiated than control tumors.

Trimming cost V 4 bases and J 1 base, with 12 bases left between them. Per the germline V gene, CDR1 is SGHDT and CDR2 is YYEEEE. The CDR3 contains 15 residues. As to this clone: Its antigen is currently unknown.

The method was immunoSEQ multiplex PCR; TCRdb's version includes in-frame clones alone and lacks a portion of them. The sample includes more than 15,000 clones, 56% of them seen just once. Treatment: treatment-naive control, cytoreductive nephrectomy. The patient's renal cell carcinoma had clear cell pathology. The gene calls are TRBV5-6 and TRBJ2-4; D unresolved. The material sequenced was tumor tissue, taken from a patient whose treatment was nephrectomy without radiotherapy. This clonotype originated in a man in his fifties with renal cell carcinoma. The DNA of the CDR3 is TGTGCCAGCAGCAAAAGGACGACGGCCAAAAACATTCAGTACTTC. This translates into CASSKRTTAKNIQYF.